This TCR beta chain is from a study of blood T cell repertoires in COVID-19. Study at large: The cDNA or gDNA used as material had been derived from T cells, B-cell-depleted T cells, or PBMCs.

Germline V CDR1 and CDR2: GTSNPN, SVGIG (reference sequence). V lost 2 bases to trimming and J lost 0 bases, with 16 bases between them. The CDR3 is 16 amino acids. Sequencing was performed with immunoSEQ multiplex PCR; in TCRdb, only in-frame clones are kept and a portion is missing. The sample has about 95,000 clones, around 90% seen once. This chain links TRBV30 with TRBJ1-1, with D possibly matching TRBD1 (5 bases). The sequence was obtained from a man between 60 and 70 years old with COVID-19, enrolled during active disease. The sequencing sample was made of peripheral blood. Here the CDR3 reads CAWSPRGGVMNTEAFF. CDR3 nucleotide sequence: TGTGCCTGGAGTCCTCGGGGGGGGGTAATGAACACTGAAGCTTTCTTT.